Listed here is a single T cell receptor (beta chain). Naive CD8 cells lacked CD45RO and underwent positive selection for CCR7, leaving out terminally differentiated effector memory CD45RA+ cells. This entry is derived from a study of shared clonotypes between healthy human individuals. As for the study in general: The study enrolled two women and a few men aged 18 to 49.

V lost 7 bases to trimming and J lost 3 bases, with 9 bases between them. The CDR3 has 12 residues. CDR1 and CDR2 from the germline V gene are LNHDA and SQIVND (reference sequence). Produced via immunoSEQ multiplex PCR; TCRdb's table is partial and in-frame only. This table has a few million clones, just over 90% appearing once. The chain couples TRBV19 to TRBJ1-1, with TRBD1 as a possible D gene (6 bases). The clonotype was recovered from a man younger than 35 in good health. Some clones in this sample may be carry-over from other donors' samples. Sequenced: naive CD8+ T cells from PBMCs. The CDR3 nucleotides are TGTGCCAGTAAGGGGGAGGACACTGAAGCTTTCTTT. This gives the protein CASKGEDTEAFF.